This TCR beta chain was sequenced in a study of T cell responses to AZD1222 COVID-19 vaccine. The table came from immunoSEQ multiplex PCR; TCRdb's copy has only in-frame clones and leaves some out. The table lists about 100,000 clones, about 87% of them singletons. Study-level results: Variant regions that are unmutated are reportedly the target of nearly half of spike-specific TCRs.

This CDR3 is 14 amino acids long. CDR1 and CDR2 (germline): SEHNR, FQNEAQ (reference sequence). The V gene lost 6 bases and the J gene lost 4 bases, with 13 bases spanning the gap. For this clone: As yet, its antigen is unknown.

The source material was peripheral blood, sampled on day 0 of MenACWY control vaccination. The TCR comes from an adult in good health. This chain joins TRBV7-9 and TRBJ1-3; the D gene is possibly TRBD1 (5 bases). The CDR3 spells CASRIGGAGNTIYF. The CDR3 DNA follows: TGTGCCAGCAGAATTGGTGGGGCCGGAAACACCATATATTTT.